One and the same sample provided the 26 T cell receptor beta chains below, sequenced in a study of CD8 T cells in Susac syndrome. RNA in amounts of roughly 0.5 to 1 ug was reverse transcribed with random hexamers. TCRdb re-analysed the immunoSEQ multiplex PCR reads in MiXCR, keeping a single row per CDR3 protein. The sample lists approximately 180,000 distinct CDR3 sequences, over 90% seen once, with 0.085% to 0.1% in the top ten. The sample consisted of CD4+ T cells from PBMCs. These receptors all come from a human donor with Susac syndrome.

This clonotype appeared once. The V and J genes are TRBV7-9 and TRBJ2-5; D not certain. V dropped 2 bases and J dropped 4 bases, with 8 bases sitting between them. Germline V gene lookup returns CDR1 SEHNR and CDR2 FQNEAQ (reference sequence). This CDR3 spans 13 amino acids. CDR3 sequence reads: CASSLSGPETQYF. CDR3 in DNA: TGTGCCAGCAGCTTATCCGGGCCAGAGACCCAGTACTTC. The full variable domain, completed using reference TRBV7-9 and TRBJ2-5, is DTGVSQNPRHKITKRGQNVTFRCDPISEHNRLYWYRQTLGQGPEFLTYFQNEAQLEKSRLLSDRFSAERPKGSFSTLEIQRTEQGDSAMYLCASSLSGPETQYFGPGTRLLVL.

The rearrangement links TRBV5-1 to TRBJ1-1; no clear D. The CDR3 has 14 residues. V lost 0 bases to trimming and J lost 5 bases, with 11 bases between them. Germline V CDR1 and CDR2: SGHRS, YFSETQ. The chain's CDR3 is CASSLEAESTEAFF. In DNA form, the CDR3 reads TGCGCCAGCAGCTTGGAGGCGGAGAGTACTGAAGCTTTCTTT. Drawing the rest from reference TRBV5-1 and TRBJ1-1, the complete variable domain is KAGVTQTPRYLIKTRGQQVTLSCSPISGHRSVSWYQQTPGQGLQFLFEYFSETQRNKGNFPGRFSGRQFSNSRSEMNVSTLELGDSALYLCASSLEAESTEAFFGQGTRLTVV.

This chain connects TRBV6-5 to TRBJ2-7; 11 positions match TRBD1. The germline V gene has CDR1 MNHEY and CDR2 SVGAGI. Trimming cost V 7 bases and J 1 base; bases outside gene matches: 6. The CDR3 runs 15 residues. The CDR3 region is CASKSGTGGSYEQYF. The CDR3 DNA sequence: TGTGCCAGCAAATCCGGGACAGGGGGGTCCTACGAGCAGTACTTC.

This clonotype has just one count. The V call is TRBV28, the J call TRBJ1-5; 8 bases fit TRBD1. The CDR3 is 14 residues long. Germline trimming cut 7 bases from V and 6 bases from J; bases unmatched to any gene: 8. Looked up from germline, CDR1 is MDHEN and CDR2 is SYDVKM. Here the CDR3 reads CASKKQGVAQPQHF. Written as DNA, the CDR3 is TGTGCCAGCAAAAAACAGGGGGTCGCTCAGCCCCAGCATTTT.

The V call is TRBV7-9, the J call TRBJ2-6; TRBD1 agrees at 9 bases. V dropped 9 bases and J dropped 4; count of bases not matched to a gene: 13. In germline, CDR1 is SEHNR, CDR2 FQNEAQ (reference sequence). The CDR3 has 17 residues. CDR3 nucleotide sequence: TGTGCCAGTTCGGCCCGGGACAGGGTTTGGGGGGCCAACGTCCTGACTTTC. Its translation is CASSARDRVWGANVLTF.

V and J are TRBV30 and TRBJ2-7, with a tentative D call TRBD2 (7 bases). Germline CDR1 GTSNPN, CDR2 SVGIG (reference sequence). Deletions cut 8 bases from V and 3 bases from J, with 17 bases between. This CDR3 is built from 13 residues. CDR3 coding DNA: TGTGCCGGGGGGGAGGGGGTGGACTACGAGCAGTACTTC. This sequence encodes CAGGEGVDYEQYF.

The chain carries TRBV19 and TRBJ2-1, with 9 bases aligning to TRBD1. In germline, CDR1 is LNHDA, CDR2 SQIVND (reference sequence). The CDR3 sequence is 15 residues long. The V segment lost 4 bases and the J segment 4 bases; nucleotides outside the gene matches: 5. The CDR3 is CASSTGTGRYNEQFF. The CDR3 DNA sequence: TGTGCCAGTAGTACCGGGACAGGGCGGTACAATGAGCAGTTCTTC.

The chain couples TRBV5-1 to TRBJ1-2, with 7 nucleotides matching TRBD1. This CDR3 region has 14 residues. V gave up 4 bases and J gave up 0 bases; unmatched junction bases: 3. Germline V gene data show CDR1 as SGHRS and CDR2 as YFSETQ. The CDR3 DNA is TGCGCCAGCAGCCCGGGGACAGCTAACTATGGCTACACCTTC. Protein sequence: CASSPGTANYGYTF.

The chain has TRBV20-1 and TRBJ2-7; D unclear. The CDR3 has 15 amino acids. Per germline, CDR1 DFQATT and CDR2 SNEGSKA (reference sequence). Trimming removed 1 base from V and 5 bases from J, with 18 bases in between. This CDR3 reads CSARAWVLIDDEQYF. The CDR3 DNA follows: TGCAGTGCTAGAGCGTGGGTTCTGATAGATGACGAGCAGTACTTC.

The chain recombines TRBV28 with TRBJ2-7, with D possibly being TRBD1 (5 bases). The V gene's germline CDR1 is MDHEN and CDR2 SYDVKM. The CDR3 runs to 12 residues. Trimming stripped 8 bases from V and 5 bases from J, with 13 bases between. The CDR3, as DNA: TGTGCCAGCCGGCCAGGGCCGAACGAGCAGTACTTC. Its protein product is CASRPGPNEQYF.

This rearrangement joins TRBV7-9 to TRBJ2-1; TRBD1 agrees at 9 bases. J lost 5 bases, V lost 5 bases, and 10 bases had no gene match. CDR1 is SEHNR, CDR2 FQNEAQ, per germline (reference sequence). CDR3 length equals 16 residues. The CDR3 sequence is CASSPTGTGRNNEQFF. The CDR3 region has the DNA TGTGCCAGCAGCCCGACCGGGACAGGGAGAAACAATGAGCAGTTCTTC.

This clonotype appeared once. The chain carries TRBV29-1 and TRBJ1-1; D is ambiguous. With 3 bases removed from V and 0 bases from J, the gap between germline ends came to 8 bases. CDR1 and CDR2 from the germline V gene are SQVTM and ANQGSEA. The CDR3 has 13 amino acids. Here the CDR3 reads CSVEQAMNTEAFF. In DNA, the CDR3 is TGCAGCGTTGAGCAGGCCATGAACACTGAAGCTTTCTTT.

The chain employs TRBV20-1 and TRBJ1-4; weak D call: TRBD1 (5 bases). The CDR3 is 13 amino acids. The germline CDR1 and CDR2 sequences are DFQATT and SNEGSKA (reference sequence). The V and J ends lost 4 bases and 8 bases respectively, with 14 bases between them. The CDR3 bases are TGCAGTGCTACGCAGGGAGTGGGGGAAAAACTGTTTTTT. Protein sequence: CSATQGVGEKLFF.

This clonotype was observed a single time. The V call is TRBV5-1, the J call TRBJ1-4; no reliable D call. Per the germline V gene, CDR1 is SGHRS and CDR2 is YFSETQ. The germline V and J ends were trimmed by 0 bases and 11 bases, with 11 bases remaining between them. The CDR3 is 13 amino acids. CDR3 residues: CASSLESGAKLFF. The CDR3 DNA sequence: TGCGCCAGCAGCTTGGAATCAGGCGCGAAACTGTTTTTT.

This rearrangement joins TRBV7-3 to TRBJ2-1; 11 nucleotides agree with TRBD1. CDR1 and CDR2 from the germline V gene are SGHTA and FQGTGA. After removal of 3 bases from V and 9 bases from J, the junction contained 4 bases not matched to a gene. The CDR3 contains 14 residues. The CDR3 DNA sequence: TGTGCCAGCAGCTTCTCGGGACAGGGGGGTGAGCAGTTCTTC. This gives the protein CASSFSGQGGEQFF.

The V and J genes are TRBV3-1 and TRBJ2-7; D may be TRBD2 (6 bases). The CDR3 is made up of 15 amino acids. With 4 bases removed from V and 1 base from J, the gap between germline ends came to 14 bases. Germline CDR1 LGHDT, CDR2 YNNKEL (reference sequence). CDR3 sequence: CASSLPGGSSYEQYF. The CDR3 nucleotides are TGTGCCAGCAGCCTCCCAGGAGGGTCTTCCTACGAGCAGTACTTC.

This clonotype has more than one count but fewer than ten. The rearrangement links TRBV4-2 to TRBJ1-1; D gene unclear. CDR1 and CDR2 (germline): LGHNA, YNFKEQ. The germline V and J ends were trimmed by 1 base and 0 bases, with 9 bases remaining between them. CDR3 length: 15 residues. CDR3 nucleotide sequence: TGTGCCAGCAGCCAAGGGCAGGTCATGAACACTGAAGCTTTCTTT. Amino acid sequence: CASSQGQVMNTEAFF.

The chain links TRBV12-3 or TRBV12-4 to TRBJ2-5; a weak D match, TRBD1 (6 bases). The CDR3 has 11 amino acids. Between the trimmed V and J ends, which lost 3 bases and 9 bases, there was a span of 8 bases. The CDR3 sequence is CASSLGAPQYF. Here the CDR3 DNA reads TGTGCCAGCAGTTTGGGGGCGCCCCAGTACTTC.

The chain employs TRBV5-6 and TRBJ2-1; D perhaps matches TRBD2 (6 bases). V was shortened by 1 base and J by 7 bases, with 12 bases between the two germline ends. Per the germline V gene, CDR1 is SGHDT and CDR2 is YYEEEE. The CDR3 totals 14 residues. CDR3 nucleotide sequence: TGTGCCAGCAGCTTGAGGAGGGGCGGGAATGAGCAGTTCTTC. Translation: CASSLRRGGNEQFF.

The rearrangement links TRBV14 to TRBJ2-1; D is unresolved. The CDR3 is made up of 17 amino acids. From germline, CDR1 is SGHDN and CDR2 FVKESK. V dropped 1 base and J dropped 2 bases, with 15 bases sitting between them. CDR3 sequence (DNA): TGTGCCAGCAGCCAAGTCGGGTGGGCGGCCGCCTACAATGAGCAGTTCTTC. It yields the protein CASSQVGWAAAYNEQFF.

The chain recombines TRBV18 with TRBJ2-2; D unresolved. This CDR3 is 14 amino acids long. Trimming pared 5 bases from V and 0 bases from J, leaving 7 bases between. Germline V gives CDR1 KGHSH, CDR2 LQKENI. The CDR3 coding sequence is TGTGCCAGCTCAGTGGTAGCGAACACCGGGGAGCTGTTTTTT. Protein: CASSVVANTGELFF.

This clonotype was counted a single time. The V gene is TRBV15, the J gene TRBJ2-5, with 8 bases fitting TRBD2. Germline trimming cut 0 bases from V and 3 bases from J; bases unmatched to any gene: 3. The germline CDR1 and CDR2 sequences are LNHNV and YYDKDF (reference sequence). CDR3 length equals 15 residues. The CDR3 region has the DNA TGTGCCACCAGCAGAGATTTTAGCGGGGAAGAGACCCAGTACTTC. It yields the protein CATSRDFSGEETQYF.

The chain recombines TRBV11-2 with TRBJ2-3; D possibly corresponds to TRBD1 (6 bases). Trimming cost V 3 bases and J 4 bases, with 11 bases left between them. Germline values: CDR1 SGHAT, CDR2 FQNNGV. This CDR3 has 14 amino acids. The CDR3, as DNA: TGTGCCAGCAGCTTGGGGGCCCTCCCAGATACGCAGTATTTT. Translated: CASSLGALPDTQYF.

J is TRBJ2-3 and V is TRBV20-1; 10 positions match TRBD2. Trimming removed 2 bases from V and 2 bases from J; junction bases left unmatched: 7. The CDR3 covers 16 residues. Germline CDR1 is DFQATT and CDR2 is SNEGSKA (reference sequence). CDR3: CSARLNSGRSTDTQYF. DNA of the CDR3: TGCAGTGCTAGACTTAATAGCGGGAGGTCCACAGATACGCAGTATTTT.

The chain employs TRBV5-4 and TRBJ2-3, with TRBD2 as a possible D gene (5 bases). CDR1 is SGHNT and CDR2 is YYREEE in the germline V gene (reference sequence). The CDR3 extends over 16 amino acids. The V end lost 0 bases, the J end lost 0 bases, and 11 bases lay between the germline ends. CDR3: CASSLDAGASTDTQYF. CDR3 DNA: TGTGCCAGCAGCTTGGATGCGGGTGCTAGCACAGATACGCAGTATTTT.

The chain combines TRBV5-1 with TRBJ1-1; D perhaps matches TRBD1 (6 bases). V was cut by 3 bases and J by 8 bases, with 17 bases left in between. CDR1 and CDR2 (germline): SGHRS, YFSETQ. The CDR3 consists of 14 residues. CDR3 region: CASSWTVAGEEAFF. CDR3 bases: TGCGCCAGCAGCTGGACAGTAGCGGGAGAAGAAGCTTTCTTT.